One sample yielded the 19 T cell receptor beta chains listed below, sequenced in a study of regulatory T cells in long-lasting Graves disease. The time point here: persistent/refractory GD, antithyroid drugs over 5 years with positive TRAb. After RNA was extracted from PBMCs, the TCR library was made from it. With iRepertoire HTBI primers and Arm-PCR of CDR3 regions, TCR beta libraries were built. Each CDR3 protein gets one entry after TCRdb re-called the multiplex PCR reads with MiXCR. The profile shows around 340,000 distinct CDR3 sequences, around 20% of them singletons. Sequences were derived from peripheral blood mononuclear cells (PBMCs), sampled when the disease was refractory, from a patient treated with antithyroid drugs. The receptors stem from a female donor with Graves disease.

The chain uses TRBV30 and TRBJ1-6; 8 bases agree with TRBD1. The CDR3 loop spans 13 amino acids. V lost 1 base to trimming and J lost 10 bases; unmatched junction nucleotides: 3. The germline V gene has CDR1 GTSNPN and CDR2 SVGIG (reference sequence). Here the CDR3 DNA reads TGTGCCTGGAGTGGACAGGGGTGGTCACCCCTCCACTTT. Translating gives CAWSGQGWSPLHF.

A few counts support this clonotype. J is TRBJ1-6 and V is TRBV14; no clear D. This CDR3 is built from 17 residues. V was cut by 0 bases and J by 3 bases, with 12 bases left in between. Germline lookup yields CDR1 SGHDN and CDR2 FVKESK. The CDR3 DNA sequence: TGTGCCAGCAGCCAAGATACCGACCTATACTATAATTCACCCCTCCACTTT. This gives the protein CASSQDTDLYYNSPLHF.

The chain joins TRBV20-1 to TRBJ1-1; D remains ambiguous. There are 13 residues in the CDR3. V was shortened by 6 bases and J by 5 bases, with 16 bases between the two germline ends. Germline loops: CDR1 DFQATT, CDR2 SNEGSKA (reference sequence). This CDR3 reads CSAPLGSLTEAFF. As DNA, the CDR3 is TGCAGTGCCCCGCTGGGTAGTCTGACTGAAGCTTTCTTT.

Regarding this clonotype: At one end the junction does not follow the germline gene, possibly because of a read error. The V and J genes are TRBV7-2 and TRBJ2-7; no clear D. Germline values: CDR1 SGHTA, CDR2 FQGNSA. The CDR3 totals 15 residues. CDR3 protein: CARSPARQHGYEQYF. The CDR3 DNA reads as TGTGCCCGCAGCCCAGCCCGCCAGCACGGCTACGAGCAGTACTTC.

This clonotype has a handful of counts. CDR3 sequence (DNA): TGCGCCAGCAGCCCGGCCTTTGGTGTCGACCGAGCCTACGAGCAGTACTTC. Translated, it gives CASSPAFGVDRAYEQYF. The V gene is TRBV4-1, the J gene TRBJ2-7; D gene unclear. Looked up from germline, CDR1 is MGHRA and CDR2 is YSYEKL. Trimming cost V 4 bases and J 2 bases, with 21 bases left between them. The CDR3 consists of 17 residues.

This clonotype appeared many times. The chain is built from TRBV11-3 and TRBJ2-4, with D unresolved. V lost 0 bases and J lost 3, with 9 bases in between. This CDR3 is built from 15 residues. Germline V gene sequence: CDR1 SGHNT, CDR2 YENEEA. CDR3 loop: CASSLDPGGKNIQYF. The CDR3 region has the DNA TGTGCCAGCAGCTTAGACCCCGGTGGCAAAAACATTCAGTACTTC.

The chain employs TRBV13 and TRBJ2-7; 9 nucleotides agree with TRBD2. J was trimmed by 4 bases and V by 5 bases; bases with no gene match: 6. This CDR3 comprises 14 residues. CDR1 is PRHDT, CDR2 FYEKMQ, per germline (reference sequence). The CDR3 DNA reads as TGTGCCAGCAGCCCCCGACTAGCGGCTTACGAGCAGTACTTC. This gives the protein CASSPRLAAYEQYF.

This clonotype was counted ten times or more. The rearrangement uses TRBV7-6 and TRBJ2-5; D remains ambiguous. CDR1 SGHVS and CDR2 FNYEAQ come from the germline V gene. Trimming pared 1 base from V and 4 bases from J, leaving 4 bases between. The CDR3 is 12 amino acids. The CDR3 spells CASSLDLETQYF. CDR3 in DNA: TGTGCCAGCAGCTTAGATTTAGAGACCCAGTACTTC.

This clonotype was counted between two and nine times. This chain joins TRBV14 and TRBJ2-7, with 10 bases that match TRBD2. This CDR3 is built from 14 residues. V gave up 5 bases and J gave up 4 bases; unmatched junction bases: 5. Germline CDR1 SGHDN, CDR2 FVKESK. The CDR3 loop reads CASSNGLAVYEQYF. The DNA of the CDR3 is TGTGCCAGCAGCAACGGACTAGCGGTATACGAGCAGTACTTC.

The chain is built from TRBV12-3 or TRBV12-4 and TRBJ1-4; D might be TRBD1 (5 bases). The CDR3 is 13 residues long. V was shortened by 7 bases and J by 5 bases, with 11 bases between the two germline ends. The CDR3 spells CASNRGLNEKLFF. The DNA of the CDR3 is TGTGCCAGCAACCGGGGCCTCAATGAAAAACTGTTTTTT.

This clonotype appeared many times. The chain links TRBV7-3 to TRBJ1-6; possible D gene TRBD1, 6 bases. V lost 6 bases and J lost 5, with 8 bases in between. Germline CDR1 reads SGHTA; CDR2 reads FQGTGA. The CDR3 sequence is 13 residues long. The CDR3 sequence is CASRDRNNSPLHF. The CDR3 DNA follows: TGTGCCAGCAGGGACAGAAATAATTCACCCCTCCACTTT.

This clonotype was counted between two and nine times. The chain has TRBV6-1 and TRBJ1-1, with 7 bases that match TRBD1. In germline, CDR1 is MNHNS, CDR2 SASEGT. CDR3 length equals 13 residues. J gave up 6 bases and V 7 bases, and 8 bases lay outside the gene matches. CDR3 loop: CASTSTGAPEAFF. CDR3 in DNA: TGTGCCAGCACCTCCACAGGGGCCCCTGAAGCTTTCTTT.

This clonotype has just a few counts. The V and J genes are TRBV6-1 and TRBJ1-6; 12 bases align to TRBD1. The CDR3 runs 18 residues. V lost 2 bases, J lost 4 bases, and 6 bases stayed unmatched. The germline V gene has CDR1 MNHNS and CDR2 SASEGT. CDR3 protein: CASSEWGTGGHYNSPLHF. CDR3 bases: TGTGCCAGCAGTGAATGGGGGACAGGGGGCCATTATAATTCACCCCTCCACTTT.

The V gene is TRBV5-1, the J gene TRBJ2-7, with TRBD1 as a possible D gene (6 bases). Germline V gives CDR1 SGHRS, CDR2 YFSETQ. This CDR3 has 14 residues. V was trimmed by 4 bases and J by 3 bases, leaving 14 bases between them. The CDR3 here is CASSPGTHFYEQYF. CDR3 bases: TGCGCCAGCAGCCCCGGGACACATTTCTACGAGCAGTACTTC.

About this clonotype: A read error may be the cause here, since a much bigger clone is one base away. V is TRBV12-3 or TRBV12-4 and J is TRBJ1-5; D gene unclear. This CDR3 comprises 15 residues. The CDR3 bases are TGTGCCAGCAATTTAGCGCGATATAGCAATCAGCCCCAGCATTTT. Residues: CASNLARYSNQPQHF.

J is TRBJ2-5 and V is TRBV5-6; the D gene is possibly TRBD1 (5 bases). Germline CDR1 reads SGHDT; CDR2 reads YYEEEE. The V gene lost 0 bases and the J gene lost 3 bases, with 18 bases spanning the gap. This CDR3 spans 17 amino acids. The CDR3: CASSLDVGTGVKETQYF. The CDR3 DNA is TGTGCCAGCAGCTTGGATGTCGGAACAGGCGTAAAAGAGACCCAGTACTTC.

In its sample, this clonotype was seen many times. The junction does not match germline at one end; this may be a read error. The chain recombines TRBV12-3 or TRBV12-4 with TRBJ1-1, with D possibly matching TRBD1 (5 bases). The CDR3 contains 15 residues. Here the CDR3 reads CASSLESGLGTETFF. The CDR3 DNA sequence: TGTGCCAGCAGTTTAGAGTCAGGGCTCGGCACTGAAACTTTCTTT.

This clonotype appeared many times. The rearrangement links TRBV10-2 to TRBJ2-5, with D perhaps matching TRBD2 (7 bases). The CDR3 has 16 residues. The V end lost 4 bases, the J end lost 5 bases, and 20 bases lay between the germline ends. CDR1 and CDR2 (germline): WSHSY, SAAADI. The CDR3, as DNA: TGCGCCAGCAGTGGGCTCCCGAGGGGGGGGAGGGAGACCCAGTACTTC. It yields the protein CASSGLPRGGRETQYF.

This clonotype appeared many times. CDR3 loop: CASSLAGARDSPLHF. DNA of the CDR3: TGTGCCAGCAGTTTAGCGGGGGCGCGAGATTCACCCCTCCACTTT. V gene TRBV12-3 or TRBV12-4 combines with J gene TRBJ1-6; D might be TRBD1 (6 bases). V was pared by 0 bases and J by 8 bases, with 11 bases between. The CDR3 totals 15 residues.